Shown below are 5 T cell receptor beta chains from a single sample sequenced in a study of cytomegalovirus exposure and HLA in healthy donors. The PCR was carried out with 60 Vbeta primers and 13 Jbeta primers. Generated by immunoSEQ multiplex PCR, the TCRdb table keeps only in-frame clones and is missing some. The sample has under 200,000 clones, approximately 84% seen once. Input material: PBMCs. The receptors derive from a boy younger than 18 in good health and CMV-seronegative.

The chain is built from TRBV27 and TRBJ2-3; TRBD1 agrees at 8 bases. This CDR3 spans 15 amino acids. The germline V gene encodes CDR1 MNHEY and CDR2 SMNVEV (reference sequence). The J segment lost 3 bases and the V segment lost 6 bases, leaving 8 bases of the junction unmatched. The CDR3 spells CASRQGVVGTDTQYF. As DNA, the CDR3 is TGTGCCAGCAGACAGGGGGTGGTCGGTACAGATACGCAGTATTTT.

The chain joins TRBV7-2 to TRBJ1-1; 12 bases line up with TRBD1. This CDR3 has 14 residues. With 5 bases clipped from V and 8 bases from J, the junction kept 6 bases outside the gene matches. The germline V gene encodes CDR1 SGHTA and CDR2 FQGNSA. The DNA for the CDR3 is TGTGCCAGCAGCGGGACAGGGGGCGTTGGGGAAGCTTTCTTT. This gives the protein CASSGTGGVGEAFF.

The CDR3 loop reads CASSAREPVYGYTF. The DNA for the CDR3 is TGTGCCAGCTCAGCGCGGGAGCCGGTCTATGGCTACACCTTC. This chain joins TRBV18 and TRBJ1-2, with unresolved D. V lost 5 bases to trimming and J lost 4 bases, with 14 bases between them. This CDR3 is 14 amino acids long. Germline V gene sequence: CDR1 KGHSH, CDR2 LQKENI.

The CDR3 DNA reads as TGTGCCAGCAGCTTGTTTGGGGACAGGGATGATAGCAATCAGCCCCAGCATTTT. Amino acids: CASSLFGDRDDSNQPQHF. The chain is built from TRBV5-6 and TRBJ1-5; 9 nucleotides align to TRBD1. The CDR3 runs to 18 residues. The V and J ends lost 1 base and 0 bases, in that order; junction bases with no gene match: 8. CDR1 SGHDT and CDR2 YYEEEE come from the germline V gene.

This chain joins TRBV5-6 and TRBJ1-2; tentatively, D is TRBD1 (5 bases). In germline, CDR1 is SGHDT, CDR2 YYEEEE. V lost 3 bases and J lost 12, with 15 bases in between. The CDR3 is made up of 12 amino acids. The chain's CDR3 is CASSWQGIRHTF. The CDR3 nucleotides are TGTGCCAGCAGCTGGCAGGGTATTCGCCACACCTTC.